The 5 T cell receptor beta chains listed next were all sequenced from one sample in a study of cytomegalovirus exposure and HLA in healthy donors. It was with 60 Vbeta and 13 Jbeta primers that the PCR ran. Generated by immunoSEQ multiplex PCR, the TCRdb table keeps only in-frame clones and is missing some. There are fewer than 200,000 clones in the sample; approximately 80% occur only once, and 0.75% to 0.9% lies in the top ten. Sequencing used PBMCs. The receptors were sampled from a woman aged 18-29 years in good health and CMV-seronegative.

This sequence joins TRBV7-9 and TRBJ2-2, with a tentative D call TRBD1 (6 bases). This CDR3 comprises 15 residues. Germline V gene lookup returns CDR1 SEHNR and CDR2 FQNEAQ (reference sequence). Trimming stripped 4 bases from V and 9 bases from J, with 18 bases between. CDR3 amino acids: CASSSIQGLLRELFF. CDR3 nucleotides: TGTGCCAGCAGCTCAATACAGGGTTTACTACGGGAGCTGTTTTTT.

CDR3 loop: CASSFSVGGKGETQYF. The CDR3 bases are TGTGCCAGCAGCTTTTCCGTGGGGGGGAAGGGAGAGACCCAGTACTTC. The rearrangement uses TRBV7-8 and TRBJ2-5; 7 bases fit TRBD2. CDR1 SGHVS and CDR2 FQNEAQ come from the germline V gene. The CDR3 covers 16 residues. The V and J ends lost 3 bases and 4 bases, in that order; junction bases with no gene match: 11.

V gene TRBV2 combines with J gene TRBJ2-1, with TRBD1 matching 7 bases. V gave up 4 bases and J gave up 7 bases; unmatched junction bases: 7. Germline lookup yields CDR1 SNHLY and CDR2 FYNNEI. The CDR3 has 14 amino acids. CDR3 nucleotide sequence: TGTGCCAGCAGTGCACAGACAGGGCGAAATGAGCAGTTCTTC. Translation: CASSAQTGRNEQFF.

The chain combines TRBV7-6 with TRBJ2-7; D perhaps matches TRBD2 (5 bases). Germline values: CDR1 SGHVS, CDR2 FNYEAQ. The CDR3 is 15 residues long. Trimming left V 2 bases short and J 4 bases short, with 15 bases between. The chain's CDR3 is CASSLFGGSSYEQYF. As DNA, the CDR3 is TGTGCCAGCAGCTTATTCGGCGGGTCCTCTTACGAGCAGTACTTC.

J is TRBJ2-5 and V is TRBV12-2; the table's D call of TRBD1 was not tested on the DNA. TRBV12-2 is flagged as a pseudogene. The CDR3 sequence is 17 residues long. The CDR3 loop is CASRSQGTGEGKETQYF. As DNA, the CDR3 is TGTGCAAGTCGCTCCCAGGGGACAGGGGAGGGCAAAGAGACCCAGTACTTC.